This T cell receptor beta chain is drawn from a study of T cells in Graves' hyperthyroidism and ophthalmopathy. From germline, CDR1 is MNHNS and CDR2 SASEGT. This CDR3 region has 15 residues. Comment on this clonotype: Its antigen is unknown. Germline is not matched at one junction end, which may reflect a read error.

Points from the study as a whole: Separation of ophthalmopathy from stable hyperthyroidism was achieved by a 13 V-J model.

There were TCR beta CDR3 regions amplified from RNA transcripts. A first-round RT-PCR of the TCR CDR3 used the HTBI primer set. TCRdb fed the multiplex PCR reads into MiXCR, producing one record per CDR3 protein. The sample includes hundreds of thousands of distinct CDR3 sequences, under 15% seen only once; the top ten take 9.2%. The chain is built from TRBV6-1 and TRBJ1-3; D gene uncertain. The clonotype comes from a woman under 30 with Graves' hyperthyroidism. The specimen was blood. CDR3 DNA sequence: TGTGGCTCGCAACCCGCGCCGAACTCTGGAGACACCATATATTTT. Its protein product is CGSQPAPNSGDTIYF.